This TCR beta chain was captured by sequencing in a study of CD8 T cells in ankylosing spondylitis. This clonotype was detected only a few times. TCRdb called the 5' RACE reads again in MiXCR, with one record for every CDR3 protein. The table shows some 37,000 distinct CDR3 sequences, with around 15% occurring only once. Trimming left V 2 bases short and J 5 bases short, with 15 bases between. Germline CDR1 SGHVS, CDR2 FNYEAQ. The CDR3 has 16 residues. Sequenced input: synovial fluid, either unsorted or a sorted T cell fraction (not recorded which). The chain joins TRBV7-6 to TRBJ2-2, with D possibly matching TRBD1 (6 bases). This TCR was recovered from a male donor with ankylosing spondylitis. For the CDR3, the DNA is TGTGCCAGCAGCTTAATTAGCAGGGGAAAAACCGGGGAGCTGTTTTTT. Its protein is CASSLISRGKTGELFF.